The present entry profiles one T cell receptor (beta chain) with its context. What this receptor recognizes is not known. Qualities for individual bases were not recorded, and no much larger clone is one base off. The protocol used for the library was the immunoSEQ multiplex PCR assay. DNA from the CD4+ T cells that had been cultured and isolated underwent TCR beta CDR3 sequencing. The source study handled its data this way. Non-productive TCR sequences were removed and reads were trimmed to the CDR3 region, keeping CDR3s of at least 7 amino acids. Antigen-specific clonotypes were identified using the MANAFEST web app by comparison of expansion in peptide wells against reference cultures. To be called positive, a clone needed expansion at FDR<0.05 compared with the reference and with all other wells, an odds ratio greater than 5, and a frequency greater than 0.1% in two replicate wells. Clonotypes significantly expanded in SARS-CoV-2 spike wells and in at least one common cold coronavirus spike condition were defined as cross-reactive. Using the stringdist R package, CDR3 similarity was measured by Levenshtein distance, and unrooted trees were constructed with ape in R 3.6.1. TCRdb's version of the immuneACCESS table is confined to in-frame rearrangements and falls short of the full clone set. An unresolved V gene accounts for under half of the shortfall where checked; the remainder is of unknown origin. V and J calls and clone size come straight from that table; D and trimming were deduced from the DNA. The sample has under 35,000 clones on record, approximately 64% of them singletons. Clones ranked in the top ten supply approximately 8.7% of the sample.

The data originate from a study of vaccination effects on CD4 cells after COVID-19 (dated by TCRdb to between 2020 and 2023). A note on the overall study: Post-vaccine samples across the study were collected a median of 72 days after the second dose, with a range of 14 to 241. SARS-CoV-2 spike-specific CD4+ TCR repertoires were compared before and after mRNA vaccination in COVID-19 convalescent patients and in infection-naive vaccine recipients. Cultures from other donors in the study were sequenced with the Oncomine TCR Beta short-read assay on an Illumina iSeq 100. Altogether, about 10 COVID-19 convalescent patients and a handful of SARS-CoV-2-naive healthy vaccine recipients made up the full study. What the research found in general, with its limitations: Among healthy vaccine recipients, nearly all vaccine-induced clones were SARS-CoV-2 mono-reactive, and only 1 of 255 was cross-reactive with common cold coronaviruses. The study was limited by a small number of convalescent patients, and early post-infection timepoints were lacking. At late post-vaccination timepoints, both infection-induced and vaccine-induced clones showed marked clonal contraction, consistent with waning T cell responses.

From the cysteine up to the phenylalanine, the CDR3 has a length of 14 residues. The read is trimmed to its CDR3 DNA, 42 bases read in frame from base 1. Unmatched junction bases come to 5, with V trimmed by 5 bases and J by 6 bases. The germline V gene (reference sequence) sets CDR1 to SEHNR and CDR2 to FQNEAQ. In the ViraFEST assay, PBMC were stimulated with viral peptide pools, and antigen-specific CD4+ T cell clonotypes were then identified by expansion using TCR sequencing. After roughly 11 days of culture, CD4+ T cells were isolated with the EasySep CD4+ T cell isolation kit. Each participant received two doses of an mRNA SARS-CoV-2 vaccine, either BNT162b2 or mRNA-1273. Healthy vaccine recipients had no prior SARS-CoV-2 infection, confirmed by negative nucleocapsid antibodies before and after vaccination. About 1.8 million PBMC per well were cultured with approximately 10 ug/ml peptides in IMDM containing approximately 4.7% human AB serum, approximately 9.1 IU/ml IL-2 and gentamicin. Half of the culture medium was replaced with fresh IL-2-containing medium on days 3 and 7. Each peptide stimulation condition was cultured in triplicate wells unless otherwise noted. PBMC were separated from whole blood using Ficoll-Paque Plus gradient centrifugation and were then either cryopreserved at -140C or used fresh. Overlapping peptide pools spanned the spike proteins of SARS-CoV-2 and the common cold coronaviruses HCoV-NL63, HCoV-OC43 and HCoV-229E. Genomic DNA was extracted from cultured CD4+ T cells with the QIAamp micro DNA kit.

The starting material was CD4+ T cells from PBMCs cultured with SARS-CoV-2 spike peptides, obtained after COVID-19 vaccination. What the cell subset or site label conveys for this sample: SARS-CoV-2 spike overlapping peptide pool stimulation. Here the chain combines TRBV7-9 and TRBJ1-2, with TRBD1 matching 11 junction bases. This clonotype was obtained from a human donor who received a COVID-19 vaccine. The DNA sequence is TGTGCCAGCAGCACGGGACAGGGGGATAATGGCTACACCTTC. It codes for CASSTGQGDNGYTF.